Below are 14 T cell receptor beta chains sequenced from a single sample in a study of blood T cell repertoires in COVID-19. Sequenced by immunoSEQ multiplex PCR; TCRdb stores in-frame clones only, minus some. The table records 200,000 to 300,000 clones, 83% of them present only once. Sequenced: PBMCs or T cells enriched from blood (not recorded which). The receptors derive from a woman between 40 and 55 years old who had been exposed to COVID-19.

The chain joins TRBV30 to TRBJ1-2; tentative D call: TRBD1 (6 bases). Trimming removed 2 bases from V and 2 bases from J, with 6 bases in between. Germline V gives CDR1 GTSNPN, CDR2 SVGIG (reference sequence). This CDR3 region has 12 residues. The CDR3 DNA sequence: TGTGCCTGGAGTACAGGGAACTATGGCTACACCTTC. It translates to CAWSTGNYGYTF. Filled out from reference TRBV30 and TRBJ1-2, the complete variable domain reads SQTIHQWPATLVQPVGSPLSLECTVEGTSNPNLYWYRQAAGRGLQLLFYSVGIGQISSEVPQNLSASRPQDRQFILSSKKLLLSDSGFYLCAWSTGNYGYTFGSGTRLTVV.

This sequence joins TRBV5-4 and TRBJ2-7; TRBD2 agrees at 8 bases. V shed 2 bases and J 0 bases; nucleotides not matched to a gene: 1. CDR3 size: 14 residues. CDR1 SGHNT and CDR2 YYREEE come from the germline V gene (reference sequence). The DNA for the CDR3 is TGTGCCAGCAGCTTTAGCGGGGACTCCTACGAGCAGTACTTC. The encoded protein is CASSFSGDSYEQYF.

The rearrangement links TRBV7-9 to TRBJ1-1; D gene unclear. V was trimmed by 4 bases and J by 2 bases, leaving 14 bases between them. CDR1 is SEHNR and CDR2 is FQNEAQ in the germline V gene (reference sequence). This CDR3 is built from 15 residues. CDR3: CASSSPASSNTEAFF. In DNA, the CDR3 is TGTGCCAGCAGCTCCCCAGCGAGCTCCAACACTGAAGCTTTCTTT. Using reference TRBV7-9 and TRBJ1-1 for the parts outside the CDR3, the full variable domain is DTGVSQNPRHKITKRGQNVTFRCDPISEHNRLYWYRQTLGQGPEFLTYFQNEAQLEKSRLLSDRFSAERPKGSFSTLEIQRTEQGDSAMYLCASSSPASSNTEAFFGQGTRLTVV.

In nucleotides, the CDR3 is TGTGCCAGCAGCCAAAATTCGGACTCGAGCTCCTACGAGCAGTACTTC. Translation: CASSQNSDSSSYEQYF. The chain combines TRBV4-2 with TRBJ2-7, with a weak D call TRBD2 (5 bases). CDR3 length: 16 residues. V was shortened by 2 bases and J by 0 bases, with 14 bases between the two germline ends. The germline V gene encodes CDR1 LGHNA and CDR2 YNFKEQ.

The J gene is TRBJ2-4, the V gene TRBV7-2; D may be TRBD2 (6 bases). Trimming pared 5 bases from V and 1 base from J, leaving 15 bases between. The length of the CDR3 is 16 residues. The germline V gene has CDR1 SGHTA and CDR2 FQGNSA. The CDR3 loop reads CASSPGAAVAKNIQYF. DNA of the CDR3: TGTGCCAGCAGCCCGGGAGCTGCGGTTGCCAAAAACATTCAGTACTTC.

V gene TRBV3-1 (or the pseudogene TRBV3-2) combines with J gene TRBJ1-2; the D gene is possibly TRBD1 (5 bases). The length of the CDR3 is 15 residues. Germline loops: CDR1 LGHDT, CDR2 YNNKEL (reference sequence). Deletions cut 8 bases from V and 1 base from J, with 17 bases between. CDR3 DNA sequence: TGTGCCAGCCAGCCAAGTGGGGCCCATAACTATGGCTACACCTTC. Translated, it gives CASQPSGAHNYGYTF.

The rearrangement uses TRBV6-6 and TRBJ1-3; D is perhaps TRBD1 (6 bases). The CDR3 runs to 15 residues. Germline-derived CDR1 and CDR2 are MNHNY and SVGAGI (reference sequence). The ends were cut back, 6 bases at V and 0 bases at J, with 12 bases in the middle. The CDR3 nucleotides read TGTGCCAGCAGGCGCCTACAGGGCTCTGGAAACACCATATATTTT. It specifies CASRRLQGSGNTIYF.

The chain combines TRBV2 with TRBJ2-5; 7 nucleotides match TRBD2. V lost 6 bases and J lost 9; bases outside the gene matches: 13. The CDR3 sequence is 14 residues long. The germline V gene encodes CDR1 SNHLY and CDR2 FYNNEI. CDR3 in amino acids: CASSARMARESQYF. For the CDR3, the DNA is TGTGCCAGCAGCGCCCGGATGGCGCGGGAGTCCCAGTACTTC.

This sequence joins TRBV5-1 and TRBJ1-6; possibly TRBD1 for D (6 bases). V was cut by 4 bases and J by 10 bases, with 12 bases left in between. The CDR3 sequence is 13 residues long. From germline, CDR1 is SGHRS and CDR2 YFSETQ. DNA of the CDR3: TGCGCCAGCAGCGTACAGGGAATGTCACCCCTCCACTTT. Translated: CASSVQGMSPLHF. The whole variable domain, filled in from reference TRBV5-1 and TRBJ1-6, reads KAGVTQTPRYLIKTRGQQVTLSCSPISGHRSVSWYQQTPGQGLQFLFEYFSETQRNKGNFPGRFSGRQFSNSRSEMNVSTLELGDSALYLCASSVQGMSPLHFGNGTRLTVT.

This sequence joins TRBV5-1 and TRBJ2-7, with TRBD1 matching over 12 bases. This CDR3 spans 17 amino acids. The V gene's germline CDR1 is SGHRS and CDR2 YFSETQ. Trimming at V came to 3 bases and at J to 3 bases, leaving 10 bases not matched to a gene. CDR3 bases: TGCGCCAGCAGCTCCGGGACAGGGGGCGCTGGGGGCTACGAGCAGTACTTC. As protein: CASSSGTGGAGGYEQYF.

The chain links TRBV7-9 to TRBJ1-2, with D tentatively TRBD1 (5 bases). Trimming cost V 3 bases and J 4 bases, with 9 bases left between them. CDR3 length: 13 residues. CDR1 and CDR2 from the germline V gene are SEHNR and FQNEAQ (reference sequence). CDR3 DNA sequence: TGTGCCAGCAGCTTTGCGGGGGGCTATGGCTACACCTTC. It codes for CASSFAGGYGYTF.

The rearrangement joins TRBV19 to TRBJ1-2, with 7 bases lining up with TRBD1. The trim removed 11 bases at V and 8 bases at J, leaving 26 bases unmatched. CDR3 size: 17 residues. Germline assignment: CDR1 LNHDA and CDR2 SQIVND (reference sequence). Written as DNA, the CDR3 is TGTGCCCGCCGGGACTCGGTAGGGGGCGCATGGCTGGGGGGCTACACCTTC. The encoded protein is CARRDSVGGAWLGGYTF.

The chain combines TRBV19 with TRBJ1-5; D uncertain. Trimming removed 0 bases at V and 3 bases at J, with 6 bases between. Germline V gene sequence: CDR1 LNHDA, CDR2 SQIVND (reference sequence). CDR3 length: 14 amino acids. The CDR3 DNA reads as TGTGCCAGTAGTATAGAGAGGTTCAATCAGCCCCAGCATTTT. This translates into CASSIERFNQPQHF.

With regard to this clone: Other DNA sequences in this sample translate to the same CDR3. The rearrangement links TRBV9 to TRBJ1-4; possible D gene TRBD1, 6 bases. This CDR3 has 15 amino acids. Trimming stripped 0 bases from V and 0 bases from J, with 6 bases between. In germline, CDR1 is SGDLS, CDR2 YYNGEE. CDR3 DNA sequence: TGTGCCAGCAGCGTAGCAGGGGCAACTAATGAAAAACTGTTTTTT. Protein product: CASSVAGATNEKLFF.